The T cell receptor beta chain under discussion was sequenced for a study of T-cell memory formation after mild COVID-19. Across the whole study: Clusters of TCRs were largely donor specific.

TCRalpha and TCRbeta libraries used 5'RACE with constant-segment primers and UMIs. TCRdb recomputed calls from the 5' RACE reads with MiXCR, one row per CDR3 protein. The sample has about 240,000 distinct CDR3 sequences, roughly 10% seen once. Study outcomes and limitations: CD4+ bias marked clones expanding day 15 to 37, unlike balanced contracting clones.

With respect to this clonotype: Its antigen is still unknown.

The V end lost 5 bases, the J end lost 5 bases, and 6 bases lay between the germline ends. CDR1 is SQVTM, CDR2 ANQGSEA, per germline. The CDR3 is 10 residues long. The rearrangement links TRBV29-1 to TRBJ2-5; D is uncertain. The sample comprised PBMCs or a T cell subset sorted from them (not recorded which). The receptor was isolated from a man aged 18 to 29 who had mild COVID-19 (a few samples of this study predate the infection). Cell type and time point are not known. CDR3 sequence reads: CSVFRETQYF. CDR3 nucleotide sequence: TGCAGCGTTTTCAGGGAGACCCAGTACTTC.